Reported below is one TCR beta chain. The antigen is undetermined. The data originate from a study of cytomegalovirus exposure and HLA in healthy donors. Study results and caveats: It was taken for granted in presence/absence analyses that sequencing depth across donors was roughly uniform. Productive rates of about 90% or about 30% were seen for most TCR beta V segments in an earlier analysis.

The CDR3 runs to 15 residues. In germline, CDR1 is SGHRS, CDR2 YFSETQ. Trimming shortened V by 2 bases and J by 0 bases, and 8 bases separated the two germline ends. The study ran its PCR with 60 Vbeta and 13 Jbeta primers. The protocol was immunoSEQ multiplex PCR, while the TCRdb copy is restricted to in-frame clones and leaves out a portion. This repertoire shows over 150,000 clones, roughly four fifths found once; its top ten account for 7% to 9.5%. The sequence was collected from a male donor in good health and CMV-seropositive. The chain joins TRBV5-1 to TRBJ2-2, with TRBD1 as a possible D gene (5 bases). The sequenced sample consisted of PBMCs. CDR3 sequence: CASSFGQANTGELFF. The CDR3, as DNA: TGCGCCAGCAGCTTCGGACAAGCGAACACCGGGGAGCTGTTTTTT.